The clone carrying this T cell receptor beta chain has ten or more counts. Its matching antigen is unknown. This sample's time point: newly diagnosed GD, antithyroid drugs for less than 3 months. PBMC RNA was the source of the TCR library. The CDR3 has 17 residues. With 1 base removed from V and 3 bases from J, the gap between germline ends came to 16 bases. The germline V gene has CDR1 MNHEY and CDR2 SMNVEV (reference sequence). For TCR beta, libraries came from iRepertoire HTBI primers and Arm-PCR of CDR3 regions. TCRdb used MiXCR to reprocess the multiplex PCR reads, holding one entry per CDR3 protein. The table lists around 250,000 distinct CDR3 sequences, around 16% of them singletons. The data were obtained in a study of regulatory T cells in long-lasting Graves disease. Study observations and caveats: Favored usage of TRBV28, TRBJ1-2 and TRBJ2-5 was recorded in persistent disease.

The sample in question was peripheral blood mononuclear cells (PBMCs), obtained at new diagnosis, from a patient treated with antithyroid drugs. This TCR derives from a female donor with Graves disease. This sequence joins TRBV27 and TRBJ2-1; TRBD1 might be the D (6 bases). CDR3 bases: TGTGCCAGCAGTTTATTTTGGATTCGGGACAACTACAATGAGCAGTTCTTC. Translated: CASSLFWIRDNYNEQFF.